This TCR beta chain emerged from a study of T-cell reconstitution after alpha-beta-depleted transplantation in children. This clonotype was found many times. Its antigen is unidentified. General study findings and limits: T cells produced anew were the main source of T-cell counts and diversity one year after transplant. Where alpha-beta T cells came from about two months after transplant was reportedly several hundred expanded graft clones.

Preparation of the TCRbeta library was carried out with unique molecular identifiers. A single record per CDR3 protein comes from TCRdb applying MiXCR to the PCR reads. The sample includes some 350,000 distinct CDR3 sequences, 16% seen only once; the top ten take roughly 40%. This CDR3 comprises 14 residues. Germline assignment: CDR1 SQVTM and CDR2 ANQGSEA. V was trimmed by 3 bases and J by 3 bases, leaving 12 bases between them. The genes are TRBV29-1 and TRBJ2-1; maybe TRBD1 (6 bases). The sequence came from a male patient aged 2 to 10 who had a stem cell transplant for acute lymphoblastic leukemia, so the T cells may come from the graft donor. The sequencing here drew on PBMCs, mostly from graft donor cells, taken 360 days after TCRalphabeta/CD19-depleted stem cell transplant. This chain's CDR3 is CSVDQGKNYNEQFF. CDR3 nucleotides: TGCAGCGTTGACCAGGGGAAGAACTACAATGAGCAGTTCTTC.